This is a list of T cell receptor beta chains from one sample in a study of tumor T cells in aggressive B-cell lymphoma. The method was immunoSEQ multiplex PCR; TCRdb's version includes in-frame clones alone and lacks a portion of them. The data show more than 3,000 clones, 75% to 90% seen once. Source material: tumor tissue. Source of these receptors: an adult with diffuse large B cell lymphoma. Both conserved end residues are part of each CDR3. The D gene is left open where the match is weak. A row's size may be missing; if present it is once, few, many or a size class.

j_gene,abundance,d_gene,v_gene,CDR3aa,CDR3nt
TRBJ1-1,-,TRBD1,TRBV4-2,CASSQRTGSGTEAFF,TGTGCCAGCAGCCAACGGACAGGGAGCGGTACTGAAGCTTTCTTT
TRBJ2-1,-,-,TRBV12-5,CASGSGGPSSYNEQFF,TGTGCTAGTGGTTCCGGGGGTCCTAGCTCCTACAATGAGCAGTTCTTC
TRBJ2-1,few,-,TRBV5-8,CASSLGQGYNEQFF,TGTGCCAGCAGCTTGGGGCAGGGTTACAATGAGCAGTTCTTC